These 6 T cell receptor beta chains came from one sample sequenced in a study of control samples from healthy donors and cancer patients. Assay: immunoSEQ multiplex PCR; the TCRdb copy retains only in-frame clones and omits some. The sample yields 75,000 to 95,000 clones, roughly 90% seen once. Sequencing was carried out using blood. The receptors come from a woman aged 50 to 65 in good health.

This sequence joins TRBV30 and TRBJ1-1; D ambiguous. Deletions cut 6 bases from V and 1 base from J, with 6 bases between. CDR1 and CDR2 (germline): GTSNPN, SVGIG (reference sequence). The CDR3 totals 11 residues. CDR3 bases: TGTGCCTGTGAGCGGAACACTGAAGCTTTCTTT. Translation gives CACERNTEAFF. Drawing the rest from reference TRBV30 and TRBJ1-1, the complete variable domain is SQTIHQWPATLVQPVGSPLSLECTVEGTSNPNLYWYRQAAGRGLQLLFYSVGIGQISSEVPQNLSASRPQDRQFILSSKKLLLSDSGFYLCACERNTEAFFGQGTRLTVV.

J is TRBJ1-2 and V is TRBV24-1; the D is unclear. The CDR3 loop spans 16 amino acids. CDR1 KGHDR and CDR2 SFDVKD come from the germline V gene. Trimming took off 0 bases at V and 0 bases at J, with 10 bases between the two ends. The CDR3 region has the DNA TGTGCCACCAGTGATTTGTCGGCATTCCCTAACTATGGCTACACCTTC. It yields the protein CATSDLSAFPNYGYTF.

Of note for this clone: The identical CDR3 is also encoded by other nucleotide sequences in the sample. The chain is built from TRBV7-9 and TRBJ1-1; D is perhaps TRBD1 (5 bases). CDR3 size: 14 residues. Germline V gene lookup returns CDR1 SEHNR and CDR2 FQNEAQ (reference sequence). Trimming stripped 0 bases from V and 1 base from J, with 6 bases between. The CDR3 bases are TGTGCCAGCAGCTTAGCGGGGGGGAACACTGAAGCTTTCTTT. As protein: CASSLAGGNTEAFF.

V and J are TRBV2 and TRBJ2-1; no clear D. The CDR3 is made up of 13 amino acids. V lost 1 base to trimming and J lost 9 bases, with 10 bases between them. Looked up from germline, CDR1 is SNHLY and CDR2 is FYNNEI. DNA of the CDR3: TGTGCCAGCAGTGAAGGAGGAATCGGTGAGCAGTTCTTC. It codes for CASSEGGIGEQFF. Full variable domain (rest looked up from reference TRBV2 and TRBJ2-1): EPEVTQTPSHQVTQMGQEVILRCVPISNHLYFYWYRQILGQKVEFLVSFYNNEISEKSEIFDDQFSVERPDGSNFTLKIRSTKLEDSAMYFCASSEGGIGEQFFGPGTRLTVL.

This clone has a handful of counts. The V and J genes are TRBV24-1 and TRBJ1-3, with D perhaps matching TRBD1 (6 bases). Trimming removed 10 bases from V and 4 bases from J, with 16 bases in between. CDR3 length: 14 amino acids. Looked up from germline, CDR1 is KGHDR and CDR2 is SFDVKD. The CDR3 DNA reads as TGTGCCACAGAGGGGGGGGATGGCGGAAACACCATATATTTT. Translating it yields CATEGGDGGNTIYF.

DNA for the CDR3: TGTGCCAGCAGTGACCAGGACAGCTATAACAATCAGCCCCAGCATTTT. Encoded protein: CASSDQDSYNNQPQHF. The V gene is TRBV2, the J gene TRBJ1-5; tentatively, D is TRBD1 (6 bases). The CDR3 consists of 16 residues. Germline CDR1 and CDR2: SNHLY and FYNNEI. V lost 3 bases and J 3 bases, leaving 15 bases between the germline ends. The whole variable domain, remainder taken from reference TRBV2 and TRBJ1-5, is EPEVTQTPSHQVTQMGQEVILRCVPISNHLYFYWYRQILGQKVEFLVSFYNNEISEKSEIFDDQFSVERPDGSNFTLKIRSTKLEDSAMYFCASSDQDSYNNQPQHFGDGTRLSIL.